This T cell receptor beta chain comes out of a study of cytomegalovirus exposure and HLA in healthy donors. Study-level points and caveats: The tendency of first-cohort TCR clusters to co-occur in the 120 or so validation repertoires was identified by a subsequent analysis. Most observed TCR sequences were rare, whereas some public TCRs were detected in many donors.

A word on this clone: What it binds is unknown.

This CDR3 has 14 residues. From germline, CDR1 is MRHNA and CDR2 SNTAGT. V dropped 3 bases and J dropped 6; count of bases not matched to a gene: 4. Sequencing was performed with immunoSEQ multiplex PCR; in TCRdb, only in-frame clones are kept and a portion is missing. The sample has hundreds of thousands of clones, about nine tenths seen once. Input material: PBMCs. The TCR sequence derives from a woman in her late teens or twenties in good health and CMV-seronegative. V gene TRBV6-4 combines with J gene TRBJ2-2; 7 bases are shared with TRBD2. As DNA, the CDR3 is TGTGCCAGCAGTGATTCCGGACTAGCCGGGGAGCTGTTTTTT. This translates into CASSDSGLAGELFF.